These T cell receptor beta chains were read from a single sample in a study of T cell changes during pregnancy in multiple sclerosis. TCRdb keeps only in-frame clones here, not all; method: immunoSEQ multiplex PCR. The data hold about 66,000 clones, with roughly 91% observed a single time. This specimen was CD8+ T cells from peripheral blood mononuclear cells, taken before pregnancy. Receptors were obtained from a female donor with multiple sclerosis, enrolled in a pregnancy study. Both conserved end residues are part of each CDR3.

>TRBV7-3|TRBJ2-1
CASSLTGGGNEQFF
>TRBV9|TRBJ2-2
CASSDTPSGGSYTGELFF
>TRBV6-1|TRBJ2-1
CASIFHTSDNEQFF
>TRBV28|TRBJ2-7
CASSWTAGSVDEQYF
>TRBV11-1|TRBJ2-3
CASSTWTGGTDTQYF
>TRBV9|TRBJ2-2
CASSYSAGELFF
>TRBV5-4|TRBJ1-3
CASSLGEGNTIYF
>TRBV29-1|TRBJ2-1
CSVLGGNGYNEQFF
>TRBV2|TRBJ1-4
CASSLGLATNEKLFF
>TRBV27|TRBJ2-7
CATGPGYVGQYF
>TRBV9|TRBJ1-4
CASSEGVINEKLFF
>TRBV5-6|TRBJ2-7
CASSWGTGMGEQYF
>TRBV19|TRBJ1-2
CASRAPGQGLTGYTF
>TRBV6-6|TRBJ2-7
CASEVTGEQYF
>TRBV4-1|TRBJ1-5
CASSQGDLPQHF
>TRBV6-4|TRBJ2-3
CASSASPGSTDTQYF
>TRBV27|TRBJ1-4
CASSLSRGLSGKLFF
>TRBV27|TRBJ2-7
CASSLSVEGTYEQYF
>TRBV5-1|TRBJ1-1
CASTWGGVDTEAFF
>TRBV7-6|TRBJ2-3
CASSLVSGADTQYF
>TRBV5-1|TRBJ2-1
CASSPPGNEQFF
>TRBV13|TRBJ2-3
CASSFRVASTDTQYF
>TRBV7-2|TRBJ2-7
CASSLTSGGVTYEQYF
>TRBV6-1|TRBJ1-2
CASSEAGAPYGYTF
>TRBV9|TRBJ1-5
CASKPYRIQPQHF
>TRBV6-5|TRBJ1-4
CASSLSDRRNEKLFF
>TRBV27|TRBJ2-4
CASSFQGGNIQYF
>TRBV4-1|TRBJ2-7
CASSQVLGDYEQYF
>TRBV5-4|TRBJ2-1
CASSLGVEQFF
>TRBV2|TRBJ2-2
CASSEGHPPGTGELFF
>TRBV7-8|TRBJ1-5
CASSANRIPNQPQHF
>TRBV7-7|TRBJ2-3
CASSLFGGTDTQYF
>TRBV11-2|TRBJ1-1
CASSQGGTEAFF
>TRBV14|TRBJ1-2
CASSMGQNYGYTF
>TRBV13|TRBJ2-7
CASRAGLAWYEQYF